The 27 T cell receptor beta chains given below trace back to one sample, sequenced in a study of PD-1 blockade in classical Hodgkin lymphoma. The repertoire was sequenced with immunoSEQ multiplex PCR; TCRdb's copy has only in-frame clones and lacks some. The data contain about 21,000 clones, roughly three quarters of them singletons. Described time point: cycle 4 day 1 (C4D1), after about 6 weeks of nivolumab. The patients all showed relapse after autologous stem cell transplantation, while their brentuximab vedotin exposure varied. The starting material was peripheral blood mononuclear cells (PBMCs), obtained before the fourth cycle of nivolumab. The receptor set was obtained from a human donor with classical Hodgkin lymphoma.

The rearrangement uses TRBV5-6 and TRBJ2-5; perhaps D is TRBD1 or TRBD2 (5 bases each). In germline, CDR1 is SGHDT, CDR2 YYEEEE. The V and J ends lost 4 bases and 1 base respectively, with 14 bases between them. The length of the CDR3 is 15 residues. The CDR3 DNA reads as TGTGCCAGCAGCAGTAGGGACGGCTCCCAAGAGACCCAGTACTTC. Protein product: CASSSRDGSQETQYF.

This rearrangement joins TRBV7-6 to TRBJ2-6; a possible D gene is TRBD1 (6 bases). V lost 4 bases, J lost 9 bases, and 22 bases lay in between. Looked up from germline, CDR1 is SGHVS and CDR2 is FNYEAQ. The CDR3 totals 17 residues. The CDR3 region has the DNA TGTGCCAGCAGCTCTCTCACAGGGCAACCAAAAATCAACGTCCTGACTTTC. The encoded protein is CASSSLTGQPKINVLTF. Combining the CDR3 with reference TRBV7-6 and TRBJ2-6 gives the whole variable domain GAGVSQSPRYKVTKRGQDVALRCDPISGHVSLYWYRQALGQGPEFLTYFNYEAQQDKSGLPNDRFSAERPEGSISTLTIQRTEQRDSAMYRCASSSLTGQPKINVLTFGAGSRLTVL.

This clone was counted a single time. This chain links TRBV13 with TRBJ1-4; 11 bases are a match to TRBD1. The CDR3 loop spans 14 amino acids. From germline, CDR1 is PRHDT and CDR2 FYEKMQ (reference sequence). V lost 5 bases to trimming and J lost 7 bases; unmatched junction nucleotides: 3. The CDR3 DNA sequence: TGTGCCAGCAGCCCGGGACAGGGGGGTGAAAAACTGTTTTTT. Its translation: CASSPGQGGEKLFF.

The CDR3 reads CASSLVWISGGPSETQYF. The DNA of the CDR3 is TGTGCCAGCAGCTTAGTTTGGATAAGCGGGGGCCCTTCAGAGACCCAGTACTTC. The chain is built from TRBV7-8 and TRBJ2-5, with TRBD2 identical over 8 bases. This CDR3 spans 18 amino acids. Germline CDR1 SGHVS, CDR2 FQNEAQ. The trim removed 1 base at V and 4 bases at J, leaving 14 bases unmatched.

The gene calls are TRBV9 and TRBJ1-1, with unresolved D. V lost 0 bases and J lost 6, with 9 bases in between. There are 13 residues in the CDR3. CDR1 SGDLS and CDR2 YYNGEE come from the germline V gene. The CDR3 DNA follows: TGTGCCAGCAGCGTAGAGCCTTTAGCTGAAGCTTTCTTT. It specifies CASSVEPLAEAFF.

J is TRBJ2-6 and V is TRBV18; 8 positions agree with TRBD1. Germline CDR1 KGHSH, CDR2 LQKENI. After removal of 4 bases from V and 2 bases from J, the junction contained 1 base not matched to a gene. This CDR3 is 15 amino acids long. CDR3 region: CASSQQGAGANVLTF. The CDR3 bases are TGTGCCAGCTCACAACAGGGGGCTGGGGCCAACGTCCTGACTTTC.

The CDR3 loop reads CAWRTVLYGYTF. For the CDR3, the DNA is TGTGCCTGGAGGACAGTATTGTATGGCTACACCTTC. J is TRBJ1-2 and V is TRBV30; possibly TRBD1 for D (5 bases). V was clipped by 3 bases and J by 5 bases, with 10 bases between them. Germline CDR1 is GTSNPN and CDR2 is SVGIG (reference sequence). The CDR3 sequence is 12 residues long.

This chain connects TRBV30 to TRBJ2-7; 13 bases fit TRBD2. V shed 0 bases and J 4 bases; nucleotides not matched to a gene: 3. Looked up from germline, CDR1 is GTSNPN and CDR2 is SVGIG (reference sequence). The CDR3 runs to 15 residues. The CDR3 coding sequence is TGTGCCTGGAGTGTAGGGACTAGCGGGATATACGAGCAGTACTTC. This sequence encodes CAWSVGTSGIYEQYF.

In regard to this clone: Mismatch with germline at one junction end may stem from a read error. The rearrangement uses TRBV10-3 and TRBJ1-6, with no clear D. CDR1 is ENHRY and CDR2 is SYGVKD in the germline V gene. The CDR3 covers 12 residues. CDR3 sequence (DNA): TGTGCCATCGGTGAGGTAAATTCACCCCTCCACTTT. It specifies CAIGEVNSPLHF.

The rearrangement uses TRBV27 and TRBJ2-7; maybe TRBD1 (7 bases). Trimming took 6 bases from V and 4 from J, leaving 16 bases between them. Germline CDR1 and CDR2: MNHEY and SMNVEV (reference sequence). The CDR3 extends over 14 amino acids. Here the CDR3 reads CASSWAGGRYEQYF. DNA for the CDR3: TGTGCCAGCAGCTGGGCAGGGGGGAGATACGAGCAGTACTTC.

The V call is TRBV7-9, the J call TRBJ2-4; the D gene is possibly TRBD1 (6 bases). Germline-derived CDR1 and CDR2 are SEHNR and FQNEAQ (reference sequence). Trimming took 2 bases from V and 2 from J, leaving 13 bases between them. This CDR3 contains 16 residues. DNA for the CDR3: TGTGCCAGCAGCTTACTTCAGGGGCTTTCCAAAAACATTCAGTACTTC. Its translation: CASSLLQGLSKNIQYF.

The chain joins TRBV7-3 to TRBJ2-1; possibly TRBD1 or TRBD2 for D (5 bases each). Trimming shortened V by 2 bases and J by 5 bases, and 10 bases separated the two germline ends. The CDR3 has 14 residues. CDR1 is SGHTA, CDR2 FQGTGA, per germline. The CDR3 DNA follows: TGTGCCAGCAGCTTACGCCGGGGCAACAATGAGCAGTTCTTC. Residues: CASSLRRGNNEQFF.

The V and J genes are TRBV19 and TRBJ2-5; D is unclear. Germline values: CDR1 LNHDA, CDR2 SQIVND (reference sequence). The CDR3 is 13 amino acids. V gave up 6 bases and J gave up 5 bases, with 13 bases separating them. CDR3 nucleotide sequence: TGTGCCAGTAGCACCTCAGGTGCGGAGACCCAGTACTTC. The encoded protein is CASSTSGAETQYF. The whole variable domain, filled in from reference TRBV19 and TRBJ2-5, reads DGGITQSPKYLFRKEGQNVTLSCEQNLNHDAMYWYRQDPGQGLRLIYYSQIVNDFQKGDIAEGYSVSREKKESFPLTVTSAQKNPTAFYLCASSTSGAETQYFGPGTRLLVL.

This clone was detected a few times. The CDR3 nucleotides read TGTGCCAGCAGGTCCATAGTCTACGAGCAGTACTTC. Translating it yields CASRSIVYEQYF. The chain has TRBV28 and TRBJ2-7, with unresolved D. V lost 6 bases and J lost 3, with 9 bases in between. The CDR3 sequence is 12 residues long. CDR1 is MDHEN, CDR2 SYDVKM, per germline. The full variable domain, completed using reference TRBV28 and TRBJ2-7, is DVKVTQSSRYLVKRTGEKVFLECVQDMDHENMFWYRQDPGLGLRLIYFSYDVKMKEKGDIPEGYSVSREKKERFSLILESASTNQTSMYLCASRSIVYEQYFGPGTRLTVT.

The chain is built from TRBV7-9 and TRBJ2-5; D not resolved. The germline V gene encodes CDR1 SEHNR and CDR2 FQNEAQ (reference sequence). V was shortened by 3 bases and J by 2 bases, with 10 bases between the two germline ends. This CDR3 is built from 14 residues. The CDR3 bases are TGTGCCAGCAGCTTTCCCCGCGTGCAAGAGACCCAGTACTTC. Its protein product is CASSFPRVQETQYF.

The genes are TRBV9 and TRBJ1-2; 7 bases align to TRBD1. The CDR3 contains 12 residues. Looked up from germline, CDR1 is SGDLS and CDR2 is YYNGEE. V lost 4 bases to trimming and J lost 8 bases; unmatched junction nucleotides: 5. Here the CDR3 reads CASSRGRGGYTF. In DNA, the CDR3 is TGTGCCAGCAGCAGGGGGCGGGGAGGCTACACCTTC.

This chain joins TRBV9 and TRBJ2-6; maybe TRBD2 (6 bases). From germline, CDR1 is SGDLS and CDR2 YYNGEE. The V and J ends lost 7 bases and 0 bases respectively, with 11 bases between them. The CDR3 has 15 residues. In DNA form, the CDR3 reads TGTGCCAGCGGTATGGGACTCTCTGGGGCCAACGTCCTGACTTTC. This encodes CASGMGLSGANVLTF.

V gene TRBV5-6 combines with J gene TRBJ2-7; D perhaps matches TRBD1 (5 bases). Trimming took 2 bases from V and 2 from J, leaving 14 bases between them. The CDR3 totals 15 residues. Germline CDR1 reads SGHDT; CDR2 reads YYEEEE. The CDR3, as DNA: TGTGCCAGCAGCTTCAGGGTCAGCCCACCCTACGAGCAGTACTTC. This gives the protein CASSFRVSPPYEQYF.

The chain joins TRBV11-2 to TRBJ2-5; perhaps D is TRBD1 or TRBD2 (5 bases each). The CDR3 totals 14 residues. V was trimmed by 5 bases and J by 1 base, leaving 11 bases between them. Germline V CDR1 and CDR2: SGHAT, FQNNGV. As DNA, the CDR3 is TGTGCCAGCAGCAAGACCGGGGCCCAAGAGACCCAGTACTTC. It encodes CASSKTGAQETQYF.

This chain links TRBV6-1 with TRBJ1-4; 12 bases are a match to TRBD1. This CDR3 is 17 amino acids long. Trimming took 4 bases from V and 4 from J; bases not matched to a gene: 7. CDR1 and CDR2 (germline): MNHNS, SASEGT. CDR3 nucleotides: TGTGCCAGCAGTGTACGGGACAGGGGGCGCGTTAATGAAAAACTGTTTTTT. It translates to CASSVRDRGRVNEKLFF.

CDR3 DNA: TGTGCCAGCGGGACACCAAACACCGGGGAGCTGTTTTTT. It encodes CASGTPNTGELFF. The chain is built from TRBV11-2 and TRBJ2-2; possible D gene TRBD1, 6 bases. This CDR3 is 13 amino acids long. In germline, CDR1 is SGHAT, CDR2 FQNNGV. V was cut by 8 bases and J by 2 bases, with 9 bases left in between.

The chain employs TRBV5-5 and TRBJ2-6; D perhaps matches TRBD2 (6 bases). The ends were cut back, 3 bases at V and 0 bases at J, with 19 bases in the middle. Germline CDR1 reads SGHKS; CDR2 reads YYEKEE (reference sequence). This CDR3 is 19 amino acids long. The CDR3 coding sequence is TGTGCCAGCAGCTCTGGAGGGCAGGATCTAAGCTCTGGGGCCAACGTCCTGACTTTC. Its translation is CASSSGGQDLSSGANVLTF.

The chain recombines TRBV30 with TRBJ1-6, with 8 bases that match TRBD1. Per germline, CDR1 GTSNPN and CDR2 SVGIG (reference sequence). The J segment lost 4 bases and the V segment lost 0 bases, leaving 8 bases of the junction unmatched. The CDR3 runs to 17 residues. The CDR3 spells CAWSVIPGGPYNSPLHF. CDR3 nucleotides: TGTGCCTGGAGTGTAATTCCAGGGGGCCCATATAATTCACCCCTCCACTTT.

This clone was observed once. This chain links TRBV6-5 with TRBJ2-1; 8 bases align to TRBD1. This CDR3 comprises 12 residues. Per the germline V gene, CDR1 is MNHEY and CDR2 is SVGAGI. The ends lost 6 bases at V and 10 bases at J; junction bases unmatched: 5. CDR3 bases: TGTGCCAGCAGACTTTCAGGGGGCGAGCAGTTCTTC. This translates into CASRLSGGEQFF.

The chain joins TRBV28 to TRBJ1-5; D is unclear. CDR3 size: 18 residues. The germline CDR1 and CDR2 sequences are MDHEN and SYDVKM. V shed 1 base and J shed 4 bases, with 20 bases lying between them. The CDR3 protein is CASSLFGGYGPGNQPQHF. The CDR3 nucleotides are TGTGCCAGCAGTTTATTCGGAGGTTATGGACCTGGGAATCAGCCCCAGCATTTT.

The chain has TRBV11-1 and TRBJ2-5; unclear D gene. V gave up 5 bases and J gave up 5 bases, with 21 bases separating them. The CDR3 length is 16 residues. CDR1 is SGHAT and CDR2 is FQDESV in the germline V gene (reference sequence). The CDR3 is CASSPRGEISRETQYF. As DNA, the CDR3 is TGTGCCAGCAGCCCGCGAGGAGAGATCTCGCGGGAGACCCAGTACTTC.

The rearrangement uses TRBV27 and TRBJ1-5; D uncertain. Germline loops: CDR1 MNHEY, CDR2 SMNVEV (reference sequence). The CDR3 runs to 14 residues. Trimming stripped 6 bases from V and 0 bases from J, with 9 bases between. The CDR3 nucleotides read TGTGCCAGCAGCCAATTGGGTAGCAATCAGCCCCAGCATTTT. Translating it yields CASSQLGSNQPQHF.